This T cell receptor (beta chain) was observed in a study of blood T cell repertoires in COVID-19. Data came from immunoSEQ multiplex PCR; TCRdb stores just in-frame clones and leaves some out. Altogether about 210,000 clones are present, roughly four fifths being singletons, with the ten largest covering roughly 8%. Trimming cost V 6 bases and J 3 bases, with 13 bases left between them. The CDR3 has 14 residues. Germline V lookup: CDR1 MNHEY, CDR2 SMNVEV (reference sequence). The sequencing input was peripheral blood. The chain uses TRBV27 and TRBJ2-3; D possibly corresponds to TRBD2 (6 bases). The sequence derives from a woman between 45 and 60 years old with active or convalescent COVID-19. The CDR3 sequence: CASRKDGRTDTQYF. The CDR3 coding sequence is TGTGCCAGCAGGAAGGACGGGAGAACAGATACGCAGTATTTT.